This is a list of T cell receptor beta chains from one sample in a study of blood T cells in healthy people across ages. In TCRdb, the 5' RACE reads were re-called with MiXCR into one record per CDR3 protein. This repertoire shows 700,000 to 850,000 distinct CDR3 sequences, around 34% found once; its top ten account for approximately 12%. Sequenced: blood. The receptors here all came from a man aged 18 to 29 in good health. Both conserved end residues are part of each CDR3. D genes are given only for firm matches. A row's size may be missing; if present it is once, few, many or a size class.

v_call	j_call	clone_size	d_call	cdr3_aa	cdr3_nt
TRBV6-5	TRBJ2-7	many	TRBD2	CASSYERGTYEQYF	TGTGCCAGCAGTTATGAGCGGGGGACCTACGAGCAGTACTTC
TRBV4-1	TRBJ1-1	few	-	CASSSYMGVGTEAFF	TGCGCCAGCAGCTCATATATGGGGGTAGGGACTGAAGCTTTCTTT
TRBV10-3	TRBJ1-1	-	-	CAISESGSIRGGILNTEAFF	TGTGCCATCAGTGAGTCGGGTTCGATAAGGGGGGGTATATTGAACACTGAAGCTTTCTTT
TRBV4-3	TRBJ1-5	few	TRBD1	CASSQVEGARPQHF	TGCGCCAGCAGCCAGGTTGAGGGGGCCCGGCCCCAGCATTTT
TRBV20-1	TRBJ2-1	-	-	CSAPSDRASRNEQFF	TGCAGTGCTCCTAGCGACAGGGCTTCGAGGAATGAGCAGTTCTTC
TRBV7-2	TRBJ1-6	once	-	CASSSSPQGDNSPLHF	TGTGCCAGCAGCTCTAGTCCGCAGGGCGACAATTCACCCCTCCACTTT
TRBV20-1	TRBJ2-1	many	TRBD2	CSAMTSGAYNEQFF	TGCAGTGCCATGACTAGCGGGGCCTACAATGAGCAGTTCTTC
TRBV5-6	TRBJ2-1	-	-	CASTAGDRIYNEQFF	TGTGCCAGCACGGCGGGGGACAGGATATACAATGAGCAGTTCTTC
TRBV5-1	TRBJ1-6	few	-	CASSLEGRQSGDNSPLHF	TGCGCCAGCAGCTTGGAAGGCCGACAGTCGGGGGATAATTCACCCCTCCACTTT
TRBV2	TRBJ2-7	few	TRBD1	CASSDQGARLGEQYF	TGTGCCAGCAGTGATCAGGGGGCGCGGTTAGGCGAGCAGTACTTC
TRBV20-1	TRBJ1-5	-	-	CSATPLDLDSNQPQHF	TGCAGTGCTACCCCATTAGACTTGGATAGCAATCAGCCCCAGCATTTT
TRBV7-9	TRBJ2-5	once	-	CTSSRNPETQYF	TGTACCAGCAGCCGCAACCCGGAGACCCAGTACTTC
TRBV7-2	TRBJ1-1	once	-	CASSAGTQDPSAFF	TGTGCCAGCAGCGCAGGTACCCAGGACCCTAGTGCTTTCTTT
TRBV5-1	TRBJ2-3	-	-	CAGSVEQLTDTQYF	TGCGCCGGCAGCGTGGAGCAGCTCACAGATACGCAGTATTTT
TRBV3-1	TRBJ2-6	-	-	CASSHLLPGANVLTF	TGTGCCAGCAGCCACCTCCTCCCTGGGGCCAACGTCCTGACTTTC
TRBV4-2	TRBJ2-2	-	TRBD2	CASSQDFRGGPTGELFF	TGTGCCAGCAGCCAAGATTTCCGGGGGGGGCCCACCGGGGAGCTGTTTTTT